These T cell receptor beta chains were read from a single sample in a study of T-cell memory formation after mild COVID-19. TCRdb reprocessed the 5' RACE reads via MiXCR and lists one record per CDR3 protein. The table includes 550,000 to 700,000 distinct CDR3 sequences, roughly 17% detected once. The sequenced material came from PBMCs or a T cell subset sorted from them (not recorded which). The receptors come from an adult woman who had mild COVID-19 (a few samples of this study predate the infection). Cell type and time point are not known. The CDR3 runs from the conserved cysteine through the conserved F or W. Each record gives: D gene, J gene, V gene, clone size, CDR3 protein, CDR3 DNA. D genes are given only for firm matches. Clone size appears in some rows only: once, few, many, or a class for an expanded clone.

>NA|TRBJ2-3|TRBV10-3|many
CAISETGGLSDTQYF
TGTGCCATCAGTGAGACCGGGGGGCTGAGCGATACGCAGTATTTT
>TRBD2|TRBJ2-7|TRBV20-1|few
CSATVGDLAGAFYEQYF
TGCAGTGCTACCGTAGGGGACCTAGCGGGGGCCTTCTACGAGCAGTACTTC
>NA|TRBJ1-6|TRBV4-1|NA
CASSQDVSSSYNSPLHF
TGCGCCAGCAGCCAAGATGTCTCCAGCTCCTATAATTCACCCCTCCACTTT
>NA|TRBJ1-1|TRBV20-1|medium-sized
CSARMGHLLTEAFF
TGCAGTGCTAGAATGGGACACCTCCTCACTGAAGCTTTCTTT
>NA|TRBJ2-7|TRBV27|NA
CASSLFGQNYEQYF
TGTGCCAGCAGTTTATTCGGGCAGAACTACGAGCAGTACTTC
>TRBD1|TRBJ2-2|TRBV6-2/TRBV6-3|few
CASSLPTGLMNGELFF
TGTGCCAGCAGCCTCCCGACAGGGTTAATGAACGGGGAGCTGTTTTTT
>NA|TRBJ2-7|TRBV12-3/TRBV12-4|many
CASSLAAEQYF
TGTGCCAGCAGTCTCGCGGCCGAGCAGTACTTC
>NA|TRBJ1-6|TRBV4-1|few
CASSQAGRDSPLHF
TGCGCCAGCAGCCAAGCAGGGCGGGACTCACCCCTCCACTTT
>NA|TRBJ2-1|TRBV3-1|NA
CASSPTQTVYNEQFF
TGTGCCAGCAGCCCAACCCAGACAGTATACAATGAGCAGTTCTTC
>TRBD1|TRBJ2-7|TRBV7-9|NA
CASSLSDRVNEQYF
TGTGCCAGCAGCTTATCTGACAGGGTCAACGAGCAGTACTTC
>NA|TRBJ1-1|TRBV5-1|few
CASSLANGGNTEAFF
TGCGCCAGCAGCTTGGCCAATGGGGGGAACACTGAAGCTTTCTTT
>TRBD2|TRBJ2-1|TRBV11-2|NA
CASSLDASGRKQFF
TGTGCCAGCAGCTTGGACGCTAGCGGGAGGAAGCAGTTCTTC
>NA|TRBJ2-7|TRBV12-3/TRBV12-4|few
CASSFIGATYEQYF
TGTGCCAGCAGTTTTATCGGGGCCACCTACGAGCAGTACTTC
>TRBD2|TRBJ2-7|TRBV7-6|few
CASSLGGAGVYEQYF
TGTGCCAGCAGCTTAGGTGGAGCGGGAGTCTACGAGCAGTACTTC
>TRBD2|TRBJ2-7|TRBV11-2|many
CASSPTSGGRSSYEQYF
TGTGCCAGCAGCCCGACTAGCGGGGGAAGGAGCTCCTACGAGCAGTACTTC
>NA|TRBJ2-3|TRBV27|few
CASRTAGDTQYF
TGTGCCAGCAGGACAGCGGGAGATACGCAGTATTTT
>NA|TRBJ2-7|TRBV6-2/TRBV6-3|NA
CASSGITYEQYF
TGTGCCAGCTCAGGGATCACCTACGAGCAGTACTTC
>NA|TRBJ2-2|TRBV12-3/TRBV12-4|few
CASSFWPENTGELFF
TGTGCCAGCAGTTTTTGGCCAGAGAACACCGGGGAGCTGTTTTTT
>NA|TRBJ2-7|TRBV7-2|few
CASSYRDLGPYEQYF
TGTGCCAGCAGCTACAGAGATTTGGGGCCCTACGAGCAGTACTTC
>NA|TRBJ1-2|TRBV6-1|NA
CASSEALGQLYGYTF
TGTGCCAGCAGTGAAGCGCTAGGACAGCTCTATGGCTACACCTTC
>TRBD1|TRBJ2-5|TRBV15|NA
CATKTGVQETQYF
TGTGCCACCAAAACAGGGGTACAAGAGACCCAGTACTTC
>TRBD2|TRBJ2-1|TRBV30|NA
CAWSQGLAGVDEQFF
TGTGCCTGGAGTCAGGGACTAGCGGGAGTAGATGAGCAGTTCTTC